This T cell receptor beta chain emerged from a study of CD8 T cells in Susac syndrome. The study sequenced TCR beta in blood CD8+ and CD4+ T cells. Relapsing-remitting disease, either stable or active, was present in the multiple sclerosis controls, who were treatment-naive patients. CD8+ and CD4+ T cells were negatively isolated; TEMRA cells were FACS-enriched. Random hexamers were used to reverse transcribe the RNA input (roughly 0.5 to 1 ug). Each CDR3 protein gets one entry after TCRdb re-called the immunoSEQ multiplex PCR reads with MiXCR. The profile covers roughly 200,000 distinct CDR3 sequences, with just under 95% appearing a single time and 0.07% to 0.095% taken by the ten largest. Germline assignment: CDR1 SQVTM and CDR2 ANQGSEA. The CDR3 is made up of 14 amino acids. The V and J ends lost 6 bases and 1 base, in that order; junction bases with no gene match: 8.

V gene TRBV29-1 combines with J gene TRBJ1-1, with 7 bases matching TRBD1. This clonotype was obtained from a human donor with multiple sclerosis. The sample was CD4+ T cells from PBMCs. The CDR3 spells CSVTQGGWNTEAFF. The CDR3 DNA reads TGCAGCGTAACCCAGGGGGGCTGGAACACTGAAGCTTTCTTT.